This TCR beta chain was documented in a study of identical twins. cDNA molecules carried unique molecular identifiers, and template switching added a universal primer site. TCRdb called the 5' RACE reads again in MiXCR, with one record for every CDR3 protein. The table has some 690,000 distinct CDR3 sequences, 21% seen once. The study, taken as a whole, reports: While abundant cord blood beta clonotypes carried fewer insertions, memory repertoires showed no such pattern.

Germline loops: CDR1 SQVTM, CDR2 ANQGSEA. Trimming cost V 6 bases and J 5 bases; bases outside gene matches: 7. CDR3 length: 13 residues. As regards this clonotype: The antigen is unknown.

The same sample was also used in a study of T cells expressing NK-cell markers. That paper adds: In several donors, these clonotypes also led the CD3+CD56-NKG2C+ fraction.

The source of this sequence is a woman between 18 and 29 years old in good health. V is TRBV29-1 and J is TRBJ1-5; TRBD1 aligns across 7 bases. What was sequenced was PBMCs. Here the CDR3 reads CSVGGDSDQPQHF. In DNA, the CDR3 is TGCAGCGTCGGGGGGGACAGCGATCAGCCCCAGCATTTT.